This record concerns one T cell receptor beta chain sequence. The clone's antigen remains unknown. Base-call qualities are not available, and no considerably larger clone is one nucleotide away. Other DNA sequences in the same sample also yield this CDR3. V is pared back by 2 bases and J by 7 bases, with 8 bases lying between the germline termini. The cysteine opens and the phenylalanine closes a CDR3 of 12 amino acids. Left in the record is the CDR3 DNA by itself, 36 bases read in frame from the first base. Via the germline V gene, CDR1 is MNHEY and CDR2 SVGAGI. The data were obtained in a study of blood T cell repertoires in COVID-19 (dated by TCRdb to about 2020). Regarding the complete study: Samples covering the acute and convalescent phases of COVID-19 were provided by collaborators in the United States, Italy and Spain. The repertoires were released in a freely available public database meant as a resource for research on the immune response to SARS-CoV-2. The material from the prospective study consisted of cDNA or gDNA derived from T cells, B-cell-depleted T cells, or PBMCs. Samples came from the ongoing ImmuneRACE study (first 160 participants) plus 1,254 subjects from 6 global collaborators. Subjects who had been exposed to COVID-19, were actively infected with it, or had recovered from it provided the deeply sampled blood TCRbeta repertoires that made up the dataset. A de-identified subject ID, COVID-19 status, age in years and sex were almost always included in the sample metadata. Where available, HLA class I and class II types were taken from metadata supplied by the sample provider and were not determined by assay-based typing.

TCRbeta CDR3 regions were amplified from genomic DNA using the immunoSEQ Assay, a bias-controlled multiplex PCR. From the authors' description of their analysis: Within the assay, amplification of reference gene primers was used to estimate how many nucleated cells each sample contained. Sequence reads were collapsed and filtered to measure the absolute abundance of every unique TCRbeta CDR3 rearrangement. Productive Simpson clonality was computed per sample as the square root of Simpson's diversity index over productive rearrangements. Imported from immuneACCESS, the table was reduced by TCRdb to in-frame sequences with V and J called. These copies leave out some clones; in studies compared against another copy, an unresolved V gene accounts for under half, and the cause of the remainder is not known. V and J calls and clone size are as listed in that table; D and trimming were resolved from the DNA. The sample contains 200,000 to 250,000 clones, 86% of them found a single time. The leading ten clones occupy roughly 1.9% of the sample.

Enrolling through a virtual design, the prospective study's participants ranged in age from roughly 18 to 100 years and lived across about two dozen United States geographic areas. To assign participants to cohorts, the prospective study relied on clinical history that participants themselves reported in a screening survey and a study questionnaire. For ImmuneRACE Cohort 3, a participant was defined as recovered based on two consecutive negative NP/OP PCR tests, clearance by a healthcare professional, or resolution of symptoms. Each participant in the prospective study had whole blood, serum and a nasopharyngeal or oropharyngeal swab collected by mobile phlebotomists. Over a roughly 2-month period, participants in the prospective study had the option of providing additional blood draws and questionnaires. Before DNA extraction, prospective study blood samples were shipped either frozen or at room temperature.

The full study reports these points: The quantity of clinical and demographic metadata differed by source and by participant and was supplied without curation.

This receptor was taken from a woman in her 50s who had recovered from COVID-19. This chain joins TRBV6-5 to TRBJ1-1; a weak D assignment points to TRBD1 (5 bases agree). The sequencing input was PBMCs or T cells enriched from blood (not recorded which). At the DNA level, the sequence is TGTGCCAGCAGTTACACCACAGGTGAAGCTTTCTTT. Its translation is CASSYTTGEAFF.